The rows below give T cell receptor beta chains drawn from one sample of a study of blood T cell repertoires in COVID-19. Measured with immunoSEQ multiplex PCR; TCRdb has only the in-frame clones, and not every one. This sample has roughly 130,000 clones; roughly 76% occur once, and the top ten carry about 12%. The sample comprised peripheral blood. These receptors were taken from an elderly man with acute or convalescent COVID-19. CDR3s include the opening cysteine and the closing phenylalanine or tryptophan. The D gene is left open where the match is weak. The size field is filled for only some rows; it gives once, few, many or a size class.

V gene: TRBV27
D gene: -
clone size: -
J gene: TRBJ2-7
CDR3 protein: CASSLRQVRGEQYF
CDR3 DNA: TGTGCCAGCAGTTTAAGGCAGGTTAGGGGCGAGCAGTACTTC

V gene: TRBV6-2/TRBV6-3
D gene: TRBD2
clone size: -
J gene: TRBJ2-7
CDR3 protein: CASSIGGMNHEQYF
CDR3 DNA: TGTGCCAGCAGTATCGGGGGGATGAACCACGAGCAGTACTTC

V gene: TRBV19
D gene: -
clone size: -
J gene: TRBJ1-5
CDR3 protein: CASRSRANQPQHF
CDR3 DNA: TGTGCCAGTAGGAGCAGGGCTAATCAGCCCCAGCATTTT

V gene: TRBV18
D gene: -
clone size: -
J gene: TRBJ2-5
CDR3 protein: CASSPNSGNQETQYF
CDR3 DNA: TGTGCCAGCTCACCGAATTCAGGGAACCAAGAGACCCAGTACTTC

V gene: TRBV11-2
D gene: -
clone size: -
J gene: TRBJ1-1
CDR3 protein: CASSLDRTTGTLRPYEAFF
CDR3 DNA: TGTGCCAGCAGCTTAGACCGAACCACCGGGACACTACGTCCTTATGAAGCTTTCTTT

V gene: TRBV7-9
D gene: TRBD1
clone size: many
J gene: TRBJ2-5
CDR3 protein: CASSSSGTVPGETQYF
CDR3 DNA: TGTGCCAGCAGCTCGTCCGGGACAGTCCCCGGGGAGACCCAGTACTTC

V gene: TRBV5-1
D gene: TRBD1
clone size: -
J gene: TRBJ2-7
CDR3 protein: CASSSPGQNYEQYF
CDR3 DNA: TGCGCCAGCAGCTCGCCGGGACAGAATTACGAGCAGTACTTC

V gene: TRBV7-9
D gene: TRBD2
clone size: -
J gene: TRBJ2-3
CDR3 protein: CASSPRLAGVFTDTQYF
CDR3 DNA: TGTGCCAGCAGCCCAAGACTAGCGGGGGTGTTCACAGATACGCAGTATTTT

V gene: TRBV21-1
D gene: -
clone size: -
J gene: TRBJ2-2
CDR3 protein: CASSKARGRSGELFF
CDR3 DNA: TGTGCCAGCAGCAAAGCTAGGGGTCGCTCCGGGGAGCTGTTTTTT

V gene: TRBV9
D gene: TRBD1
clone size: -
J gene: TRBJ2-2
CDR3 protein: CASQQGANTGELFF
CDR3 DNA: TGTGCCAGCCAACAGGGGGCGAACACCGGGGAGCTGTTTTTT

V gene: TRBV10-3
D gene: TRBD1
clone size: -
J gene: TRBJ2-3
CDR3 protein: CAIRGQGAGDTQYF
CDR3 DNA: TGTGCCATCAGGGGACAGGGGGCAGGAGATACGCAGTATTTT

V gene: TRBV4-1
D gene: TRBD1
clone size: -
J gene: TRBJ1-5
CDR3 protein: CASSQGMTGNQPQHF
CDR3 DNA: TGCGCCAGCAGCCAAGGAATGACAGGGAATCAGCCCCAGCATTTT

V gene: TRBV5-1
D gene: -
clone size: -
J gene: TRBJ1-1
CDR3 protein: CASSLGGEGGNTEAFF
CDR3 DNA: TGCGCCAGCAGCTTGGGTGGAGAAGGAGGGAACACTGAAGCTTTCTTT

V gene: TRBV5-1
D gene: -
clone size: -
J gene: TRBJ2-7
CDR3 protein: CASSPGDYSSYEQYF
CDR3 DNA: TGCGCCAGCAGCCCAGGGGACTACTCCTCCTACGAGCAGTACTTC

V gene: TRBV7-8
D gene: -
clone size: -
J gene: TRBJ2-2
CDR3 protein: CASSLVGAGDGELFF
CDR3 DNA: TGTGCCAGCAGCTTAGTGGGGGCTGGTGACGGGGAGCTGTTTTTT

V gene: TRBV27
D gene: -
clone size: few
J gene: TRBJ1-6
CDR3 protein: CASSLGAASPLHF
CDR3 DNA: TGTGCCAGCAGTTTAGGGGCGGCTTCACCCCTCCACTTT

V gene: TRBV6-6
D gene: -
clone size: -
J gene: TRBJ1-5
CDR3 protein: CASSDYQGYDTQPQHF
CDR3 DNA: TGTGCCAGCAGTGACTACCAGGGGTATGATACTCAGCCCCAGCATTTT

V gene: TRBV7-9
D gene: TRBD1
clone size: -
J gene: TRBJ2-3
CDR3 protein: CASSPGQGNTDTQYF
CDR3 DNA: TGTGCCAGCAGCCCCGGACAGGGGAACACAGATACGCAGTATTTT

V gene: TRBV27
D gene: TRBD1
clone size: many
J gene: TRBJ1-5
CDR3 protein: CASSSGQVGNQPQHF
CDR3 DNA: TGTGCCAGCAGCTCCGGACAGGTTGGGAATCAGCCCCAGCATTTT